This T cell receptor beta chain was captured in a study of T-cell memory formation after mild COVID-19. The germline CDR1 and CDR2 sequences are MGHDK and SYGVNS. Trimming removed 8 bases at V and 6 bases at J, with 18 bases between. CDR3 length: 14 amino acids. A single record per CDR3 protein comes from TCRdb applying MiXCR to the 5' RACE reads. Seen here are about 350,000 distinct CDR3 sequences, approximately 15% observed once, and the top ten hold approximately 20%. This clonotype was seen many times. This chain joins TRBV25-1 and TRBJ2-3; D is unclear. This receptor was taken from a man in his late teens or twenties who had mild COVID-19 (a few samples of this study predate the infection). Cell type and time point are not known. Sequencing was performed on PBMCs or a T cell subset sorted from them (not recorded which). In DNA, the CDR3 is TGTGCCAGCCAAGCAAGGGTTTTCATTGATACGCAGTATTTT. Amino acids: CASQARVFIDTQYF.